Sequencing of this T cell receptor beta chain was carried out in a study of cytomegalovirus exposure and HLA in healthy donors. This clone has just a few counts. Its antigen is currently unknown. Study-wide results and caveats: Later analysis identified a missense DCLRE1C variant that was linked to TCR beta V- and J-gene trimming. Rarity characterized most TCR sequences, yet some public TCRs appeared in many donors.

The PCR used 60 Vbeta and 13 Jbeta primers. The protocol was immunoSEQ multiplex PCR, while the TCRdb copy is restricted to in-frame clones and leaves out a portion. The data contain 140,000 or so clones, roughly 66% of them singletons. The CDR3 has 16 amino acids. Looked up from germline, CDR1 is SGHTA and CDR2 is FQGNSA. Germline trimming cut 3 bases from V and 3 bases from J; bases unmatched to any gene: 5. Healthy bone marrow donors made up the cohort. This receptor was taken from a woman aged 60-70 years in good health and CMV-seronegative. The chain employs TRBV7-2 and TRBJ2-2; TRBD1 matches at 9 bases. Sequenced sample: PBMCs. CDR3 coding DNA: TGTGCCAGCAGCTTGGACAGGGGTGGTCACACCGGGGAGCTGTTTTTT. Protein: CASSLDRGGHTGELFF.